The present TCR beta chain was sequenced within a study of cytomegalovirus exposure and HLA in healthy donors (dated by TCRdb to 2016 to 2017). The study in broad terms: An earlier analysis of roughly 630 of the donors reported 250 to 350 Gb of sequence data and some 120 million unique TCR beta sequences from some 180 million T cells. An early release covering some 640 HLA-typed donors comprised 250 to 350 gigabases of sequencing data and tens of millions of unique TCR sequences. Of the 300 to 500 genotyped donors, 65% to 90% were placed in the genetic ancestry cluster associated with self-reported Caucasian donors. The aim of the study was to test whether cataloging public T cell receptors could identify signatures of past pathogen exposure. The study used immunosequencing to profile the T cell repertoires of approximately 690 subjects and linked those repertoires to cytomegalovirus serostatus. Besides the first cohort of under 700 subjects, a separate validation cohort made up of over 100 different subjects was used. High-throughput TCR immunosequencing, statistical association of individual TCRs with disease status, and machine learning were combined to predict cytomegalovirus infection status. A later analysis re-analyzed previously published TCR beta repertoires from approximately 700 donors and added high-resolution HLA genotyping to study TCR occurrence patterns. The later analysis used no new phenotypic data to find candidate immune exposures, relying instead on TCR beta sequences and their occurrence across donors. An earlier analysis of 587 of the donors used high-throughput TCR beta sequencing to judge whether each TCR beta V gene segment behaved as functional or pseudogenic. Alongside the repertoire data, information on donor age, sex, ethnicity and CMV serostatus was compiled. Genome-wide SNP genotypes for about 65% of the roughly 670 donors were used in a later genetic analysis, which treated that subset as a discovery cohort. Every repertoire in the discovery cohort had been generated on one and the same sequencing platform. HLA typing covered class I and class II loci at four-digit resolution. The number of donors typed differed by locus, with 629-630 for A, B, C, DRB1 and DQB1, around 560 for DQA1, 600 to 610 for DPA1, and about 450 for DPB1. Roughly 5 DR-DQ haplotypes were handled as single units for association and clustering, since linkage in the cohort was strong. Among about 360 genotyped donors of the cohort, an average of roughly 240,000 unique TCR beta nucleotide sequences were sequenced per donor, 15% to 20% of them non-productive. Overall results and qualifications from the work: In a later genetic analysis, a missense DCLRE1C variant was associated with V-gene and J-gene trimming of TCR beta chains, and the association was replicated in an independent cohort. In a later analysis, some 17,000 TCR beta sequences were associated with specific HLA alleles at a false discovery rate of 0.05. According to the authors, the approach could potentially be generalized to other disease states and immunological phenotypes. In a later analysis, HLA-associated TCR beta chains showed more clonal expansion and lower generation probabilities than non-associated chains that were equally common. The study listed 164 TCR beta chains as associated with cytomegalovirus. Correlated functional status among segregating V segments might be attributable to linkage disequilibrium, but an unknown experimental factor could not be ruled out. A further reported finding was that TCR beta sequences accurately predicted the HLA-A and HLA-B alleles for most subjects in the first cohort. A later analysis found that most CMV-associated TCR beta chains appeared HLA-restricted, with HLA associations seemingly driven largely by CMV exposure. The classifier was reported to diagnose cytomegalovirus status with high specificity and sensitivity in both the original and validation cohorts. This cohort had only TCR beta chains sequenced, and the lack of alpha or paired-chain data limited which features could be detected. Broadly in line with IMGT annotations, most TCR beta V segments showed up in productive rearrangements about 90% or about 30% of the time in an earlier analysis of roughly 590 of the donors. According to a later analysis, parvovirus B19, influenza, CMV and Epstein-Barr virus appeared linked to several top co-occurrence clusters. Seventeen rarely observed V segments, including chromosome 9 orphons, were excluded from the earlier analysis of just under 600 of the donors because counts were too low. HLA typing was unavailable for some donors at each locus, so association tests used only the typed subset. Most TCR sequences were seen in very few donors, while some public TCRs were found in many individuals. In vitro tests confirmed that three of the cytomegalovirus-associated TCR beta chains recognize cytomegalovirus antigens. Strong co-occurrence of HLA alleles, especially DR and DQ, made assigning TCR associations to individual alleles difficult. A later genetic analysis reported fewer N-insertions in productive TCRs among donors in an Asian-associated ancestry cluster than the roughly 620-donor mean. According to a later analysis, TCR association rates differed among HLA loci, with DRB1 alleles showing the most associated TCRs and HLA-C alleles showing the fewest. Roughly uniform sequencing depth across donors was assumed in presence/absence analyses, although this assumption may not hold. The sequencing pipeline was judged likely to have produced a cluster of highly shared sequence variants as a technical artifact. The only immune exposure information available for the cohort was CMV serostatus.

The cohort comprised some 680 healthy bone marrow donors. At the time of sampling, all cohort members were nominally healthy, though unrecorded immune exposures were likely present. The donor tested CMV seropositive and was one of the 289 seropositive cohort members. Every donor gave a peripheral blood sample, and the peripheral blood mononuclear cells from that sample were used for TCR beta sequencing. The Qiagen DNeasy Blood Extraction Kit was used to extract genomic DNA from the blood cell samples. Details on this clone: The antigen it recognizes is unknown.

Library preparation was by the immunoSEQ multiplex PCR assay. For the multiplex PCR, a mixture combining 60 forward primers for TCR Vbeta segments and 13 reverse primers for TCR Jbeta segments was used. A multiplex PCR assay on genomic DNA amplified the CDR3 region of rearranged TCR beta genes. The amplified TCR beta libraries were sequenced on the Illumina HiSeq System as 87-base-pair reads. The authors' pipeline ran thus. Across the 500 to 700 repertoires, a later analysis counted roughly 77 million unique TCR beta chains, 9.5 million to 13 million of which were shared by at least two donors. Raw reads were error-corrected and collapsed into unique sequences with a nearest-neighbor algorithm that merged closely related sequences to remove PCR and sequencing errors. CDR3 sequences were aligned to IMGT reference sequences to assign V, D and J gene segments. For a sequence to be retained, at least a six-nucleotide match to both a V gene segment and a J gene segment was required. Rearrangements were called productive when the CDR3 lacked stop codons and stayed in frame with V and J; all others were non-productive. Following IMGT convention, CDR3 was defined as the stretch from the second conserved V-encoded cysteine to the conserved J-encoded phenylalanine. Sequences without an unambiguous match to a single V gene segment were excluded from the earlier analysis of about 630 of the donors. An earlier analysis of around 600 of the donors classified V segments as functional when productive rearrangements were above 56.7% and as segregating when the standard deviation between donors was above 5%. A statistical classification framework was developed to diagnose cytomegalovirus status using the catalog of TCR beta chain sequences. A later analysis assigned V and J genes by comparing TCR nucleotide sequences with IMGT/GENE-DB human TR gene sequences. In a later analysis, CDR3 sequences and most-parsimonious VDJ recombination scenarios were assigned using the TCRdist pipeline. In a later analysis, each TCR beta chain was defined by its CDR3 amino acid sequence together with its V-gene family, and reads without a unique V-gene family were excluded. As a way to deal with suspected cross-contamination and a sequencing artifact, a later analysis dropped approximately 590 nucleotide sequences that were highly shared and had low generation probability. In a later analysis, a clonal expansion index was calculated for each public chain from normalized within-repertoire ranks of inferred template counts. A later analysis computed generation probabilities with a VDJ recombination model fitted to out-of-frame rearrangements, and checked the results against IGoR. In a later analysis, hypergeometric tests were used to score TCR-TCR, TCR-HLA and TCR-CMV co-occurrence, with a repertoire-size bias correction applied to TCR pairs. To estimate false discovery rates, a later analysis permuted the HLA or CMV assignments 20 times. In a later analysis, co-occurring TCRs were grouped with DBSCAN, and TCRdist sequence similarity was added when clustering was performed within HLA-allele-positive subsets. Repertoires with fewer than 30,000 or more than 120,000 public chains, plus five repertoires with anomalous nucleotide sharing, were excluded from co-occurrence clustering. TCRdb holds this immuneACCESS table with in-frame rearrangements only. Some clones are missing; in checked studies, unresolved V genes explain under half, and the rest has no known cause. V and J calls and clone size are as listed in that table; D and trimming were resolved from the DNA. The table held for this sample gives about 200,000 clones. The ten biggest clones cover 0.95% to 1.3% of the sample.

The source is a girl aged 2 to 9 in good health and CMV-seropositive. The source material was PBMCs.

The bases are TGTGCCAGCAGCGCCGCTAGCGGGAGCGACACCGGGGAGCTGTTTTTT. It translates as CASSAASGSDTGELFF. Recombination connected TRBV9 to TRBJ2-2, and 10 junction bases match TRBD2. V ends up 3 bases short and J 3 bases short, with an unmatched junction base count of 5. CDR3 length: 16 amino acids, cysteine to phenylalanine. Only the CDR3 DNA is retained, 48 bases long and in frame from the first base. Taken from the germline V gene, the CDR1 and CDR2 loops are SGDLS and YYNGEE.